The rows below give T cell receptor beta chains drawn from one sample of a study of T cell changes during pregnancy in multiple sclerosis. The table came from immunoSEQ multiplex PCR; TCRdb's copy has only in-frame clones and leaves some out. The table lists about 59,000 clones, about nine tenths of them singletons, with around 0.85% in the top ten. Sequences were derived from peripheral blood, sampled in the first trimester of pregnancy. All receptors derive from a female donor in good health, enrolled as a control in a pregnancy study. The CDR3 runs from the conserved cysteine through the conserved F or W. Each record gives: clone size, J gene, D gene, V gene, CDR3 protein, CDR3 DNA. The D gene is left open where the match is weak. Not all rows give a size; the values are once, few, many and, for expanded clones, a class.

clone_size: NA
j_call: TRBJ2-5
d_call: NA
v_call: TRBV5-1
cdr3_aa: CASSLVSRQETQYF
cdr3_nt: TGCGCCAGCAGCTTGGTGTCCAGGCAAGAGACCCAGTACTTC

clone_size: NA
j_call: TRBJ1-2
d_call: NA
v_call: TRBV7-9
cdr3_aa: CASSALSGKSYGYTF
cdr3_nt: TGTGCCAGCAGCGCCCTCAGCGGAAAGAGCTATGGCTACACCTTC

clone_size: few
j_call: TRBJ2-1
d_call: NA
v_call: TRBV6-5
cdr3_aa: CASSYRSSYNEQFF
cdr3_nt: TGTGCCAGCAGTTACAGGAGCTCCTACAATGAGCAGTTCTTC

clone_size: NA
j_call: TRBJ2-4
d_call: NA
v_call: TRBV28
cdr3_aa: CASIGQTIAKNIQYF
cdr3_nt: TGTGCCAGCATTGGACAGACAATAGCCAAAAACATTCAGTACTTC

clone_size: NA
j_call: TRBJ2-1
d_call: TRBD2
v_call: TRBV13
cdr3_aa: CASSPRLAGDYNEQFF
cdr3_nt: TGTGCCAGCAGCCCCCGACTAGCGGGAGATTACAATGAGCAGTTCTTC

clone_size: NA
j_call: TRBJ2-3
d_call: TRBD2
v_call: TRBV4-1
cdr3_aa: CASSQELAGGWATQYF
cdr3_nt: TGCGCCAGCAGCCAAGAACTAGCGGGGGGGTGGGCTACGCAGTATTTT

clone_size: NA
j_call: TRBJ2-5
d_call: NA
v_call: TRBV2
cdr3_aa: CASSEFSGALETQYF
cdr3_nt: TGTGCCAGCAGTGAGTTCTCAGGGGCATTGGAGACCCAGTACTTC

clone_size: NA
j_call: TRBJ2-1
d_call: TRBD2
v_call: TRBV7-2
cdr3_aa: CASGTSELNEQFF
cdr3_nt: TGTGCCAGCGGGACTAGCGAGCTCAATGAGCAGTTCTTC

clone_size: few
j_call: TRBJ1-2
d_call: NA
v_call: TRBV30
cdr3_aa: CAWSSSGDTF
cdr3_nt: TGTGCCTGGAGTTCATCCGGGGACACCTTC

clone_size: once
j_call: TRBJ2-3
d_call: TRBD1
v_call: TRBV6-4
cdr3_aa: CASKGQGDTDTQYF
cdr3_nt: TGTGCCAGCAAGGGACAGGGGGACACAGATACGCAGTATTTT

clone_size: NA
j_call: TRBJ1-5
d_call: TRBD1
v_call: TRBV5-6
cdr3_aa: CASSDRGADNQPQHF
cdr3_nt: TGTGCCAGCAGCGACAGGGGGGCCGACAATCAGCCCCAGCATTTT

clone_size: NA
j_call: TRBJ2-7
d_call: TRBD2
v_call: TRBV4-3
cdr3_aa: CASSQGAGNLYEQYF
cdr3_nt: TGCGCCAGCAGCCAAGGAGCGGGGAACCTCTACGAGCAGTACTTC

clone_size: NA
j_call: TRBJ2-3
d_call: TRBD2
v_call: TRBV4-3
cdr3_aa: CASSSRVSGGTDTQYF
cdr3_nt: TGCGCCAGCAGCTCTCGGGTTAGCGGGGGCACAGATACGCAGTATTTT

clone_size: NA
j_call: TRBJ2-1
d_call: NA
v_call: TRBV6-5
cdr3_aa: CASSRGSHSYNEQFF
cdr3_nt: TGTGCCAGCTCCAGAGGTAGCCACTCCTACAATGAGCAGTTCTTC

clone_size: NA
j_call: TRBJ2-4
d_call: NA
v_call: TRBV27
cdr3_aa: CASSSRRALAKNIQYF
cdr3_nt: TGTGCCAGCAGCTCGAGGAGGGCTCTAGCCAAAAACATTCAGTACTTC

clone_size: NA
j_call: TRBJ2-5
d_call: TRBD2
v_call: TRBV4-2
cdr3_aa: CASSQELTRGEQETQYF
cdr3_nt: TGTGCCAGCAGCCAAGAGTTGACGCGGGGGGAACAAGAGACCCAGTACTTC

clone_size: few
j_call: TRBJ1-1
d_call: NA
v_call: TRBV12-5
cdr3_aa: CASGLGGGTEAFF
cdr3_nt: TGTGCTAGTGGTTTGGGAGGGGGCACTGAAGCTTTCTTT

clone_size: NA
j_call: TRBJ1-6
d_call: NA
v_call: TRBV2
cdr3_aa: CASSVEVSPLHF
cdr3_nt: TGTGCCAGCAGTGTCGAGGTTTCACCCCTCCACTTT

clone_size: NA
j_call: TRBJ1-2
d_call: NA
v_call: TRBV9
cdr3_aa: CASSVGLTDSTSYGYTF
cdr3_nt: TGTGCCAGCAGCGTAGGTCTCACGGACTCCACGAGCTATGGCTACACCTTC

clone_size: NA
j_call: TRBJ1-1
d_call: NA
v_call: TRBV7-2
cdr3_aa: CASSLDSSYDEAFF
cdr3_nt: TGTGCCAGCAGCTTGGACAGTAGTTATGATGAAGCTTTCTTT

clone_size: NA
j_call: TRBJ2-1
d_call: NA
v_call: TRBV7-9
cdr3_aa: CASTIPGASYNEQFF
cdr3_nt: TGTGCCAGCACCATTCCAGGGGCCTCCTACAATGAGCAGTTCTTC

clone_size: NA
j_call: TRBJ1-4
d_call: NA
v_call: TRBV19
cdr3_aa: CASSSGLRRGEKLFF
cdr3_nt: TGTGCCAGTAGTTCCGGGCTCCGGAGGGGTGAAAAACTGTTTTTT

clone_size: few
j_call: TRBJ1-3
d_call: NA
v_call: TRBV4-2
cdr3_aa: CASSRTEEAGNTIYF
cdr3_nt: TGTGCCAGCAGCCGCACCGAAGAGGCTGGAAACACCATATATTTT

clone_size: NA
j_call: TRBJ2-1
d_call: TRBD1
v_call: TRBV6-5
cdr3_aa: CASSGDRGPNNEQFF
cdr3_nt: TGTGCCAGCAGCGGTGACAGGGGCCCAAACAATGAGCAGTTCTTC

clone_size: NA
j_call: TRBJ2-7
d_call: TRBD1
v_call: TRBV29-1
cdr3_aa: CSGEAPGTGDSYEQYF
cdr3_nt: TGCAGCGGTGAAGCGCCCGGGACAGGGGACTCCTACGAGCAGTACTTC

clone_size: NA
j_call: TRBJ1-3
d_call: NA
v_call: TRBV7-8
cdr3_aa: CASSLYSLGAGIDRNTIYF
cdr3_nt: TGTGCCAGCAGCCTTTACTCTCTTGGGGCGGGAATTGACCGAAACACCATATATTTT

clone_size: once
j_call: TRBJ2-1
d_call: TRBD1
v_call: TRBV7-3
cdr3_aa: CASSLIQGAYNEQFF
cdr3_nt: TGTGCCAGCAGCCTAATACAGGGGGCCTACAATGAGCAGTTCTTC

clone_size: once
j_call: TRBJ1-2
d_call: NA
v_call: TRBV6-1
cdr3_aa: CASSYTSGGDGYTF
cdr3_nt: TGTGCCAGCAGCTATACGAGCGGGGGCGATGGCTACACCTTC

clone_size: NA
j_call: TRBJ2-1
d_call: TRBD1
v_call: TRBV19
cdr3_aa: CASGREQGTPYNEQFF
cdr3_nt: TGTGCCAGTGGGCGAGAACAGGGGACCCCCTACAATGAGCAGTTCTTC

clone_size: NA
j_call: TRBJ2-7
d_call: NA
v_call: TRBV5-5
cdr3_aa: CASSLPPSYEQYF
cdr3_nt: TGTGCCAGCAGCTTGCCCCCGTCCTACGAGCAGTACTTC

clone_size: NA
j_call: TRBJ1-5
d_call: TRBD1
v_call: TRBV6-6
cdr3_aa: CASRVIEGAFNQPQHF
cdr3_nt: TGTGCCAGCAGGGTAATAGAGGGGGCCTTCAATCAGCCCCAGCATTTT

clone_size: NA
j_call: TRBJ2-2
d_call: NA
v_call: TRBV7-9
cdr3_aa: CASSPTPNTGELFF
cdr3_nt: TGTGCCAGCAGCCCTACGCCGAACACCGGGGAGCTGTTTTTT

clone_size: NA
j_call: TRBJ1-1
d_call: TRBD1
v_call: TRBV5-4
cdr3_aa: CASSLPDRVGTEAFF
cdr3_nt: TGTGCCAGCAGCTTGCCCGACAGGGTTGGGACTGAAGCTTTCTTT

clone_size: NA
j_call: TRBJ1-4
d_call: TRBD1
v_call: TRBV5-1
cdr3_aa: CASSPRVPGTAEEKLFF
cdr3_nt: TGCGCCAGCAGCCCAAGGGTGCCGGGGACAGCGGAGGAAAAACTGTTTTTT

clone_size: NA
j_call: TRBJ2-5
d_call: TRBD2
v_call: TRBV6-1
cdr3_aa: CASSGGIVVAGGETQYF
cdr3_nt: TGTGCCAGCAGTGGTGGGATTGTGGTAGCGGGGGGGGAGACCCAGTACTTC

clone_size: NA
j_call: TRBJ2-3
d_call: TRBD2
v_call: TRBV2
cdr3_aa: CASRETGTRTSGVTDTQYF
cdr3_nt: TGTGCCAGCAGGGAAACAGGAACCCGGACTAGCGGGGTCACAGATACGCAGTATTTT

clone_size: few
j_call: TRBJ1-2
d_call: NA
v_call: TRBV5-1
cdr3_aa: CASSRGSNYGYTF
cdr3_nt: TGCGCCAGCTCCCGGGGGTCTAACTATGGCTACACCTTC

clone_size: NA
j_call: TRBJ2-4
d_call: TRBD1
v_call: TRBV14
cdr3_aa: CASSPGQGAKNIQYF
cdr3_nt: TGTGCCAGCAGCCCCGGACAGGGGGCCAAAAACATTCAGTACTTC

clone_size: NA
j_call: TRBJ1-1
d_call: TRBD1
v_call: TRBV11-3
cdr3_aa: CASSLRWDSRNTEAFF
cdr3_nt: TGTGCCAGCAGCTTACGGTGGGACAGCAGGAACACTGAAGCTTTCTTT